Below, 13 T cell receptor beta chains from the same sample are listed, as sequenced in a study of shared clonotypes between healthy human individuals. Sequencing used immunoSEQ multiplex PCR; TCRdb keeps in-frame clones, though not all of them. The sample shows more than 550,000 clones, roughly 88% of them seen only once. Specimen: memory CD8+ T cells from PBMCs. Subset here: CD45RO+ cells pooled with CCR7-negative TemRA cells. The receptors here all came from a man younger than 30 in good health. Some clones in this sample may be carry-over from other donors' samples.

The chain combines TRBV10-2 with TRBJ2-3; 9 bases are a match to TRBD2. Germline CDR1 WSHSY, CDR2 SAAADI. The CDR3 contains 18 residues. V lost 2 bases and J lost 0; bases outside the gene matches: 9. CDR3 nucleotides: TGCGCCAGCAGTGAGCGGAGACTAGCGGTAACTAGCACAGATACGCAGTATTTT. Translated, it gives CASSERRLAVTSTDTQYF.

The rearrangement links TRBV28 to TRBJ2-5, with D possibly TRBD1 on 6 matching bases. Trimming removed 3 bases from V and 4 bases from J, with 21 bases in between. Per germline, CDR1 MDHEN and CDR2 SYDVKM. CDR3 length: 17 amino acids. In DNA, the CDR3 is TGTGCCAGCAGTTTTCAGTTCGTTCACAGGGTAGGAGAGACCCAGTACTTC. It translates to CASSFQFVHRVGETQYF.

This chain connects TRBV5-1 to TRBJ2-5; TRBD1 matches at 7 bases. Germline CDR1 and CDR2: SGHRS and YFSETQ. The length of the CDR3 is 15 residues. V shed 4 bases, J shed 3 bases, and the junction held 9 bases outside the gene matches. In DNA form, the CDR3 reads TGCGCCAGCAGCCCCAAGTCAGGGGGAAAAGAGACCCAGTACTTC. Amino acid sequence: CASSPKSGGKETQYF.

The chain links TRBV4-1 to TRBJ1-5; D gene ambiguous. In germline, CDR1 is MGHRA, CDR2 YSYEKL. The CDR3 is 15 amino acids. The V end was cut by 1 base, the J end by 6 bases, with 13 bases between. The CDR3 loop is CASSQVFQVSQPQHF. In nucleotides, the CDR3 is TGCGCCAGCAGCCAAGTTTTCCAGGTTAGTCAGCCCCAGCATTTT.

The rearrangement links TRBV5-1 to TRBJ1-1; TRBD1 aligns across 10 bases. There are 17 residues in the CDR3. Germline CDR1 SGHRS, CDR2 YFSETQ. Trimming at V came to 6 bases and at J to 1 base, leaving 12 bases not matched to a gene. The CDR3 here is CASKGEGQGSKNTEAFF. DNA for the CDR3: TGCGCCAGCAAGGGGGAGGGACAGGGGTCGAAGAACACTGAAGCTTTCTTT.

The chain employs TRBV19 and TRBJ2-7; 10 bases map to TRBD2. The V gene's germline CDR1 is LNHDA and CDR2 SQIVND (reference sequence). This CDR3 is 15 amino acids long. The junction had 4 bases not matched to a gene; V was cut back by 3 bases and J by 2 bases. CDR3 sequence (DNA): TGTGCCAGTAGTATGGAGCGGGAGGGTCCCTACGAGCAGTACTTC. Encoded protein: CASSMEREGPYEQYF.

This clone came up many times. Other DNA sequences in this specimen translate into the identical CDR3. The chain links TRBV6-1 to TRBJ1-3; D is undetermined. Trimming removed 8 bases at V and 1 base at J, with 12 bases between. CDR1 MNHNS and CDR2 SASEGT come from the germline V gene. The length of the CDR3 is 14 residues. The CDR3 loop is CASSEWGSGNTIYF. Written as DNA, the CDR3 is TGTGCCAGCTCGGAGTGGGGTTCTGGAAACACCATATATTTT.

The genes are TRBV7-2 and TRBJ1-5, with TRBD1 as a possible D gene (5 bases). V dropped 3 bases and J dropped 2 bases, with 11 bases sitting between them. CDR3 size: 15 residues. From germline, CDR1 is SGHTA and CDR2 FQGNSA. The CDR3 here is CASSLMGGGNQPQHF. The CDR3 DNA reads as TGTGCCAGCAGCTTGATGGGGGGGGGCAATCAGCCCCAGCATTTT.

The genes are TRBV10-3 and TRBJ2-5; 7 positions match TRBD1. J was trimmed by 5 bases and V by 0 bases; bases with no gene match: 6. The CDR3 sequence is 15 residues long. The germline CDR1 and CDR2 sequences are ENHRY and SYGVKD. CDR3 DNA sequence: TGTGCCATCAGTGAGTCCCGACAGGGTTGGGAGACCCAGTACTTC. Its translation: CAISESRQGWETQYF.

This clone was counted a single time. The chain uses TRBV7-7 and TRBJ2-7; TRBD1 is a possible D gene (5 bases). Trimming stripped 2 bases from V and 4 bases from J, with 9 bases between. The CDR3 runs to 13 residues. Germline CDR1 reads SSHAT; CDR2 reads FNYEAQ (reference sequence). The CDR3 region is CASSLRKGYEQYF. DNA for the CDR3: TGTGCCAGCAGCTTAAGGAAGGGGTACGAGCAGTACTTC.

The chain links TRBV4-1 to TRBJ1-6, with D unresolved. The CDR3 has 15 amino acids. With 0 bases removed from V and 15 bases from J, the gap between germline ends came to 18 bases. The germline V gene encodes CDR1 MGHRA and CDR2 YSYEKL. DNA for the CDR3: TGCGCCAGCAGCCAAGACCTGTATAGTTTTTTACTCCTCCACTTT. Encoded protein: CASSQDLYSFLLLHF.

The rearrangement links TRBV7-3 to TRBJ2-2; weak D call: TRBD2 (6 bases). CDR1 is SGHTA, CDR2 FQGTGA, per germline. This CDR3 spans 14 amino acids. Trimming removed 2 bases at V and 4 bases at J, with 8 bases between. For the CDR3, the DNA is TGTGCCAGCAGCTTACGGGGGTCCACCGGGGAGCTGTTTTTT. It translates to CASSLRGSTGELFF.

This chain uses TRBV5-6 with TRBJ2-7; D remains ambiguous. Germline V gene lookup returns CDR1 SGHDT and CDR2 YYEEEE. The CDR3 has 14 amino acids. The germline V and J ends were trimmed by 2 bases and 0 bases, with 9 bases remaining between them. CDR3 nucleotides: TGTGCCAGCAGCTTTGGCCTACCCTCCTACGAGCAGTACTTC. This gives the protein CASSFGLPSYEQYF.